A selection of T cell receptor beta chains follows, all from one sample in a study of read filtering for tumor transcriptome and immune sequencing. Via MiXCR, TCRdb re-called the reads, giving one row per CDR3 protein. The sample has approximately 41,000 distinct CDR3 sequences, around an eighth seen once. Sequencing input: a population of CD138-negative cells sorted from bone marrow. The receptors here all came from a donor aged 40 or older with multiple myeloma. The CDR3 runs from the conserved cysteine through the conserved F or W. The order of the fields is V gene, D gene, J gene, clone size, CDR3 protein, CDR3 DNA. The D gene is left open where the match is weak. For some rows the clone size is stated as once, few or many, or as a class when expanded; others skip it.

TRBV20-1	-	TRBJ1-2	many	CSARDNPRGGYGYTF	TGCAGTGCTAGAGATAATCCCCGGGGAGGGTATGGCTACACCTTC
TRBV4-1	-	TRBJ1-4	many	CASSLSVNEKLFF	TGCGCCAGCAGCCTATCGGTTAATGAAAAACTGTTTTTT
TRBV7-9	-	TRBJ1-5	many	CASSQDSYSNQPQHF	TGTGCCAGCAGCCAAGACAGTTATAGCAATCAGCCCCAGCATTTT
TRBV13	-	TRBJ2-3	many	CASSLGLLGRGTDTQYF	TGTGCCAGCAGCTTAGGCCTCTTGGGACGTGGTACAGATACGCAGTATTTT
TRBV6-4	-	TRBJ2-7	-	CASSDPLTGPSSYEQYF	TGTGCCAGCAGTGACCCTTTGACAGGACCAAGCTCCTACGAGCAGTACTTC
TRBV9	TRBD2	TRBJ2-1	many	CASSVSVLAGGESSYNEQFF	TGTGCCAGCAGCGTATCTGTCCTAGCGGGAGGGGAAAGCTCCTACAATGAGCAGTTCTTC
TRBV5-1	TRBD1	TRBJ1-5	-	CASSLGTGSNQPQHF	TGCGCCAGCAGCTTGGGGACAGGGAGCAATCAGCCCCAGCATTTT
TRBV14	TRBD2	TRBJ2-2	-	CASSQASGRATGELFF	TGTGCCAGCAGCCAAGCTAGCGGGAGGGCCACCGGGGAGCTGTTTTTT
TRBV20-1	TRBD1	TRBJ1-5	-	CGARTGEQPQHF	TGCGGTGCAAGGACAGGGGAACAGCCCCAGCATTTC
TRBV19	-	TRBJ2-7	many	CASSALQGSEQYF	TGTGCCAGTAGTGCCCTACAGGGTTCCGAGCAGTACTTC
TRBV20-1	-	TRBJ2-7	many	CSARDLVRAYEQYF	TGCAGTGCTAGAGATCTTGTCAGGGCCTACGAGCAGTACTTC
TRBV5-1	-	TRBJ1-1	-	CASSFSGTPTVTEAFF	TGCGCCAGCAGCTTCTCCGGGACCCCCACGGTCACTGAAGCTTTCTTT
TRBV4-3	-	TRBJ2-6	many	CASSQDRVPSGANVLTF	TGCGCCAGCAGCCAAGACAGGGTACCCTCTGGGGCCAACGTCCTGACTTTC
TRBV19	TRBD2	TRBJ2-3	many	CASRERAGGIDTQYF	TGTGCCAGTAGAGAGCGAGCGGGAGGAATAGATACGCAGTATTTT
TRBV7-9	TRBD1	TRBJ2-5	many	CASSLKGQGRLVETQYF	TGTGCCAGCAGCCTAAAAGGACAGGGGAGGTTGGTGGAGACCCAGTACTTC
TRBV4-3	TRBD2	TRBJ2-1	many	CASSPSGSSYNEQFF	TGCGCCAGCAGCCCTAGCGGCAGCTCCTACAATGAGCAGTTCTTC
TRBV27	-	TRBJ2-1	-	CASSFRLKSYEQFF	TGTGCCAGCAGTTTTCGTCTAAAGTCCTATGAGCAGTTCTTC
TRBV28	-	TRBJ1-5	many	CASSESNQPQHF	TGTGCCAGCAGCGAAAGCAATCAGCCCCAGCATTTT
TRBV6-1	-	TRBJ1-5	many	CASSDYVGGNQPQHF	TGTGCCAGCAGTGACTATGTGGGAGGCAATCAGCCCCAGCATTTT
TRBV27	-	TRBJ2-1	many	CASIGRSSYNEQFF	TGTGCCAGCATCGGGAGAAGCTCCTACAATGAGCAGTTCTTC
TRBV20-1	-	TRBJ2-4	-	CSARARRGNIQYF	TGCAGTGCTAGAGCCCGCCGGGGTAACATTCAGTACTTC
TRBV9	TRBD1	TRBJ1-1	many	CASSVLRDRVDTEAFF	TGTGCCAGCAGCGTCCTCCGGGACAGGGTGGACACTGAAGCTTTCTTT
TRBV19	-	TRBJ2-1	many	CASSIEVGVLQFF	TGTGCCAGTAGTATAGAGGTCGGGGTACTCCAGTTCTTC
TRBV29-1	-	TRBJ1-1	many	CSVEGQGWTEAFF	TGCAGCGTTGAGGGTCAGGGCTGGACTGAAGCTTTCTTT
TRBV2	-	TRBJ2-5	many	CASSEKSVSRETQYF	TGTGCCAGCAGTGAGAAAAGTGTCTCCCGGGAGACCCAGTACTTC
TRBV10-3	-	TRBJ1-1	many	CAMGAGGYTEAFF	TGTGCCATGGGGGCGGGGGGCTACACTGAAGCTTTCTTT
TRBV6-2/TRBV6-3	TRBD2	TRBJ2-1	many	CASSRSGTIVPGQFF	TGTGCCAGCAGCCGGTCGGGGACTATTGTCCCAGGGCAGTTCTTC
TRBV12-3/TRBV12-4	-	TRBJ1-3	many	CASSLFFLSLSGNTIYF	TGTGCCAGCAGTTTATTTTTTTTAAGCCTCTCTGGAAACACCATATATTTT
TRBV27	-	TRBJ2-7	many	CASRLMYGSPAYEQYF	TGTGCCAGCAGACTTATGTACGGGAGCCCGGCCTACGAGCAGTACTTC
TRBV28	-	TRBJ1-3	many	CASNYVGGNTIYF	TGTGCCAGCAATTACGTGGGTGGAAACACCATATATTTT
TRBV3-1	-	TRBJ2-1	many	CASSRAGPGHLEQFF	TGTGCCAGCAGCCGAGCCGGGCCTGGGCATTTGGAGCAGTTCTTC
TRBV9	TRBD1	TRBJ2-2	many	CASSVDGTATTGELFF	TGTGCCAGCAGCGTAGATGGGACAGCAACCACCGGGGAGCTGTTTTTT
TRBV18	-	TRBJ2-3	many	CASSPPSTDTQYF	TGTGCCAGTAGTCCTCCTAGCACAGATACGCAGTATTTT
TRBV29-1	-	TRBJ2-1	many	CSVSQGNEQFF	TGCAGCGTCTCCCAGGGTAATGAGCAGTTCTTC
TRBV13	-	TRBJ2-2	many	CASSSPFVAANTGELFF	TGTGCCAGCAGCTCGCCTTTCGTAGCGGCGAACACCGGGGAGCTGTTTTTT
TRBV7-2	-	TRBJ2-7	many	CASSQDLNYEQYF	TGTGCCAGCAGCCAGGACTTAAACTACGAGCAGTACTTC
TRBV28	-	TRBJ2-7	many	CASSLPPDDPLWNRVTYEQYF	TGTGCCAGCAGTTTACCCCCTGATGATCCCCTCTGGAACAGGGTAACCTACGAGCAGTACTTC
TRBV18	TRBD1	TRBJ2-7	many	CASSVGTGPYEQYF	TGTGCCAGCTCGGTCGGGACAGGCCCCTACGAGCAGTACTTC
TRBV7-9	TRBD1	TRBJ1-2	many	CAIVGGDYGYTF	TGTGCCATCGTAGGGGGCGACTATGGCTACACCTTC
TRBV29-1	TRBD1	TRBJ1-3	-	CSDTGTELFGNTIYF	TGCAGCGATACCGGGACAGAGCTTTTTGGAAACACCATATATTTT
TRBV4-1	-	TRBJ1-1	many	CASSQERVNTEAFF	TGCGCCAGCAGCCAAGAGCGGGTGAACACTGAAGCTTTCTTT
TRBV19	-	TRBJ2-7	many	CASSRGGNYEQYF	TGTGCCAGTAGCCGTGGGGGGAACTACGAGCAGTACTTC
TRBV2	TRBD2	TRBJ2-1	many	CASTREGLYNEQFF	TGTGCCAGCACTAGGGAGGGCCTCTACAATGAGCAGTTCTTC
TRBV5-1	TRBD1	TRBJ1-1	many	CASSAQGVNTEAFF	TGCGCCAGCAGCGCACAGGGGGTGAACACTGAAGCTTTCTTT
TRBV13	TRBD2	TRBJ2-1	many	CASRLAGAHNEQFF	TGTGCCAGCAGGCTAGCGGGAGCCCACAATGAGCAGTTCTTC
TRBV20-1	TRBD2	TRBJ2-6	many	CSARPGGTSGTSGANVLTF	TGCAGTGCTAGACCCGGGGGGACTAGCGGGACTAGTGGGGCCAACGTCCTGACTTTC
TRBV7-9	TRBD2	TRBJ2-1	many	CASSLGLAMDEQFF	TGTGCCAGCAGCTTAGGACTAGCGATGGATGAGCAGTTCTTC
TRBV11-2	-	TRBJ2-1	many	CASSTPPAVEQFF	TGTGCCAGCAGCACGCCCCCTGCAGTTGAGCAGTTCTTC
TRBV24-1	TRBD1	TRBJ2-5	many	CATSDLGSGQGAGETQYF	TGTGCCACCAGTGATTTGGGTTCGGGACAGGGGGCCGGGGAGACCCAGTACTTC
TRBV12-3/TRBV12-4	-	TRBJ1-3	many	CASSRQLSTGNTIYF	TGTGCCAGCAGTCGACAGTTATCGACTGGAAACACCATATATTTT
TRBV20-1	-	TRBJ2-1	many	CSASPRNEQFF	TGCAGTGCTAGCCCTCGCAATGAGCAGTTCTTC
TRBV7-8	-	TRBJ2-5	many	CASSSVGGLKTQYF	TGTGCCAGCAGCTCCGTTGGGGGCCTGAAGACCCAGTACTTC
TRBV7-2	-	TRBJ2-3	many	CASSSSAAAPLSTDTQYF	TGTGCCAGCAGCTCCTCGGCGGCCGCGCCCCTTAGCACAGATACGCAGTATTTT
TRBV30	TRBD2	TRBJ2-2	many	CASGLAGNTGELFF	TGTGCCTCCGGACTAGCAGGGAACACCGGGGAGCTGTTTTTT
TRBV20-1	TRBD1	TRBJ1-1	many	CSARDGDRGYAEAFF	TGCAGTGCTAGAGATGGGGACAGGGGGTACGCTGAAGCTTTCTTT
TRBV7-9	-	TRBJ2-5	many	CASSFLVAGTGTQYF	TGTGCCAGCAGCTTCCTGGTAGCGGGGACAGGGACCCAGTACTTC
TRBV12-3/TRBV12-4	-	TRBJ2-3	many	CASSTPFTDTQYF	TGTGCCAGCAGTACTCCTTTCACAGATACGCAGTATTTT
TRBV7-8	-	TRBJ2-7	many	CASSFSSNSYEQYF	TGTGCCAGCAGCTTCTCGTCCAATTCCTACGAGCAGTACTTC
TRBV5-6	-	TRBJ2-3	few	CASSLGVTSTDTQYF	TGTGCCAGCAGCTTGGGTGTGACGAGCACAGATACGCAGTATTTT